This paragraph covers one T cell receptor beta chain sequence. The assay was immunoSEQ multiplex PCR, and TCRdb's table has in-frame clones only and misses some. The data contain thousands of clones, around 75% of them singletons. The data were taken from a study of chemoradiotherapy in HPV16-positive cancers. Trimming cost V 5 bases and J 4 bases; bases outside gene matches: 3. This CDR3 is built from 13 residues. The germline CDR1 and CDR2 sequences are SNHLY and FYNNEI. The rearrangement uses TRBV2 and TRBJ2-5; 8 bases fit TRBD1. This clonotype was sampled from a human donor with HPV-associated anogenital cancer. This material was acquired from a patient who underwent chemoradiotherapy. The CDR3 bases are TGTGCCAGCAGTTCCAGGGGGCGAGAGACCCAGTACTTC. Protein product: CASSSRGRETQYF.